What follows are 32 T cell receptor beta chains derived from one specimen sequenced in a study of technical replicates of blood from a few donors. The method was immunoSEQ multiplex PCR; TCRdb's version includes in-frame clones alone and lacks a portion of them. The sample includes about 94,000 clones, approximately 94% seen only once; the top ten take about 0.24%. The sample was T cells isolated from PBMCs. These receptors were obtained from a human donor in good health.

The CDR3 DNA is TGCGCCAGCAGCCGGCCGGGACAGGGTTACGGCTACACCTTC. Protein: CASSRPGQGYGYTF. V is TRBV4-1 and J is TRBJ1-2; 9 bases fit TRBD1. CDR3 length: 14 amino acids. Germline-derived CDR1 and CDR2 are MGHRA and YSYEKL. V gave up 4 bases and J gave up 8 bases; unmatched junction bases: 8.

The genes are TRBV28 and TRBJ1-1; D remains unclear. The CDR3 runs to 13 residues. The ends were cut back, 5 bases at V and 5 bases at J, with 12 bases in the middle. Looked up from germline, CDR1 is MDHEN and CDR2 is SYDVKM. The DNA for the CDR3 is TGTGCCAGCAGTCCCGTCGTTTTTACTGAAGCTTTCTTT. Translating it yields CASSPVVFTEAFF.

The chain combines TRBV9 with TRBJ1-2, with D uncertain. The length of the CDR3 is 14 residues. V dropped 0 bases and J dropped 4 bases, with 10 bases sitting between them. Looked up from germline, CDR1 is SGDLS and CDR2 is YYNGEE. The CDR3 DNA reads TGTGCCAGCAGCGTAGATTCAGCGGGCTATGGCTACACCTTC. This gives the protein CASSVDSAGYGYTF.

This sequence joins TRBV19 and TRBJ1-1; no firm D call. The CDR3 runs to 12 residues. The germline V gene encodes CDR1 LNHDA and CDR2 SQIVND (reference sequence). The V gene lost 9 bases and the J gene lost 4 bases, with 12 bases spanning the gap. CDR3 region: CASSRDSTEAFF. DNA for the CDR3: TGTGCCAGCAGCCGGGATAGCACTGAAGCTTTCTTT.

This sequence joins TRBV27 and TRBJ2-1, with no clear D. The CDR3 is made up of 17 amino acids. With 4 bases removed from V and 3 bases from J, the gap between germline ends came to 19 bases. The germline V gene encodes CDR1 MNHEY and CDR2 SMNVEV (reference sequence). The CDR3 DNA reads TGTGCCAGCAGTTCCGACGGTTTGGGCGCTATCTACAATGAGCAGTTCTTC. This encodes CASSSDGLGAIYNEQFF.

The genes are TRBV29-1 and TRBJ2-7; the D gene is possibly TRBD2 (6 bases). CDR1 and CDR2 from the germline V gene are SQVTM and ANQGSEA. V was clipped by 4 bases and J by 2 bases, with 9 bases between them. The CDR3 loop spans 12 amino acids. The CDR3 region is CSVGRVPYEQYF. The CDR3 DNA follows: TGCAGCGTTGGGAGGGTTCCCTACGAGCAGTACTTC.

This clone was found once. The V call is TRBV15, the J call TRBJ1-4; D not resolved. CDR3 length: 14 residues. Germline V lookup: CDR1 LNHNV, CDR2 YYDKDF (reference sequence). V lost 1 base, J lost 15 bases, and 18 bases lay in between. The CDR3 reads CATSRVSAGDVLFF. CDR3 coding DNA: TGTGCCACCAGCAGAGTGTCGGCAGGTGATGTTTTGTTTTTT.

This clone was seen only once. The genes are TRBV5-1 and TRBJ1-2, with TRBD1 identical over 8 bases. Germline trimming cut 1 base from V and 6 bases from J; bases unmatched to any gene: 8. Looked up from germline, CDR1 is SGHRS and CDR2 is YFSETQ. The CDR3 has 15 residues. The CDR3 reads CASSLQPGGKDGYTF. Here the CDR3 DNA reads TGCGCCAGCAGCTTGCAACCAGGGGGCAAGGATGGCTACACCTTC.

The chain uses TRBV25-1 and TRBJ2-7, with TRBD2 as a possible D gene (6 bases). The germline V gene has CDR1 MGHDK and CDR2 SYGVNS. V lost 1 base and J lost 2, with 9 bases in between. The CDR3 sequence is 14 residues long. The CDR3 protein is CASSEWGETYEQYF. The DNA for the CDR3 is TGTGCCAGCAGTGAATGGGGGGAGACCTACGAGCAGTACTTC.

This chain links TRBV30 with TRBJ1-6; D is ambiguous. Germline CDR1 GTSNPN, CDR2 SVGIG (reference sequence). The ends were cut back, 3 bases at V and 11 bases at J, with 20 bases in the middle. The CDR3 spans 15 residues. The CDR3, as DNA: TGTGCCTGGAGATTAAATGAGCTGGGTAGCCCACCCCTCCACTTT. As protein: CAWRLNELGSPPLHF.

V and J are TRBV6-5 and TRBJ1-2; 7 positions agree with TRBD1. After removal of 6 bases from V and 0 bases from J, the junction contained 4 bases not matched to a gene. From germline, CDR1 is MNHEY and CDR2 SVGAGI. The CDR3 runs to 14 residues. Here the CDR3 reads CASSVGTANYGYTF. The CDR3, as DNA: TGTGCCAGCAGCGTCGGGACAGCTAACTATGGCTACACCTTC.

The V call is TRBV4-1, the J call TRBJ2-5; 8 positions agree with TRBD1. CDR1 is MGHRA, CDR2 YSYEKL, per germline. This CDR3 comprises 13 residues. J lost 4 bases, V lost 3 bases, and 1 base had no gene match. CDR3 region: CASSHGQGETQYF. For the CDR3, the DNA is TGCGCCAGCAGCCACGGACAGGGAGAGACCCAGTACTTC.

The chain couples TRBV27 to TRBJ2-7, with 7 bases lining up with TRBD2. J was trimmed by 0 bases and V by 6 bases; bases with no gene match: 5. CDR1 MNHEY and CDR2 SMNVEV come from the germline V gene (reference sequence). CDR3 size: 14 residues. CDR3 sequence reads: CASRALAASYEQYF. Written as DNA, the CDR3 is TGTGCCAGCAGAGCTCTAGCGGCCTCCTACGAGCAGTACTTC.

The rearrangement uses TRBV2 and TRBJ2-7, with a tentative D call TRBD1 (5 bases). Germline loops: CDR1 SNHLY, CDR2 FYNNEI. Trimming removed 2 bases at V and 6 bases at J, with 17 bases between. The CDR3 has 15 residues. The CDR3: CASSESLLRVFEQYF. CDR3 coding DNA: TGTGCCAGCAGTGAATCCCTTCTCAGGGTCTTCGAGCAGTACTTC. Using reference TRBV2 and TRBJ2-7 for the parts outside the CDR3, the full variable domain is EPEVTQTPSHQVTQMGQEVILRCVPISNHLYFYWYRQILGQKVEFLVSFYNNEISEKSEIFDDQFSVERPDGSNFTLKIRSTKLEDSAMYFCASSESLLRVFEQYFGPGTRLTVT.

This clone was picked up one time. The rearrangement links TRBV11-3 to TRBJ2-1; D is possibly TRBD1 (7 bases). The germline V gene encodes CDR1 SGHNT and CDR2 YENEEA. There are 13 residues in the CDR3. V was shortened by 5 bases and J by 9 bases, with 14 bases between the two germline ends. This chain's CDR3 is CASSPDREAEQFF. The DNA of the CDR3 is TGTGCCAGCAGCCCCGACAGGGAGGCTGAGCAGTTCTTC.

The chain employs TRBV4-1 and TRBJ2-7, with D perhaps matching TRBD2 (7 bases). The CDR3 spans 17 residues. Deletions cut 0 bases from V and 0 bases from J, with 15 bases between. Germline CDR1 MGHRA, CDR2 YSYEKL. The CDR3 bases are TGCGCCAGCAGCCAAGATGTTCAGAGGGGGGGCTCCTACGAGCAGTACTTC. It specifies CASSQDVQRGGSYEQYF.

The chain carries TRBV5-6 and TRBJ1-2; tentatively, D is TRBD1 (6 bases). The ends were cut back, 4 bases at V and 5 bases at J, with 12 bases in the middle. The germline gives CDR1 SGHDT, CDR2 YYEEEE. The CDR3 length is 13 residues. The CDR3 DNA sequence: TGTGCCAGCAGCGGCAGGACAGATTATGGCTACACCTTC. Its protein product is CASSGRTDYGYTF.

V usage is TRBV27 and J usage is TRBJ1-2, with D unresolved. The V gene lost 4 bases and the J gene lost 1 base, with 13 bases spanning the gap. This CDR3 has 15 amino acids. The germline V gene has CDR1 MNHEY and CDR2 SMNVEV (reference sequence). The CDR3 bases are TGTGCCAGCAGTTGGAGGAAACAGATTAACTATGGCTACACCTTC. Its translation: CASSWRKQINYGYTF.

This clone came up a few times. The chain combines TRBV6-1 with TRBJ1-1; 8 bases are a match to TRBD1. CDR3 size: 14 residues. With 3 bases clipped from V and 1 base from J, the junction kept 1 base outside the gene matches. CDR1 MNHNS and CDR2 SASEGT come from the germline V gene. The CDR3 region has the DNA TGTGCCAGCAGTGAGGGACAGGAGAACACTGAAGCTTTCTTT. It codes for CASSEGQENTEAFF.

The V call is TRBV2, the J call TRBJ1-5, with D perhaps TRBD1 (6 bases). Germline loops: CDR1 SNHLY, CDR2 FYNNEI. This CDR3 region has 13 residues. V gave up 6 bases and J gave up 4 bases, with 10 bases separating them. The CDR3 here is CASSGGANQPQHF. The CDR3 DNA follows: TGTGCCAGCAGCGGGGGGGCTAATCAGCCCCAGCATTTT. The full variable domain, completed using reference TRBV2 and TRBJ1-5, is EPEVTQTPSHQVTQMGQEVILRCVPISNHLYFYWYRQILGQKVEFLVSFYNNEISEKSEIFDDQFSVERPDGSNFTLKIRSTKLEDSAMYFCASSGGANQPQHFGDGTRLSIL.

This chain joins TRBV5-1 and TRBJ2-5; 7 bases are shared with TRBD1. This CDR3 region has 14 residues. In germline, CDR1 is SGHRS, CDR2 YFSETQ. The trim removed 4 bases at V and 3 bases at J, leaving 6 bases unmatched. CDR3 in DNA: TGCGCCAGCAGCCGACTCGACAGGGAAGAGACCCAGTACTTC. It encodes CASSRLDREETQYF.

The chain recombines TRBV14 with TRBJ1-4; 11 nucleotides align to TRBD1. J was trimmed by 5 bases and V by 4 bases; bases with no gene match: 9. Germline V gene data show CDR1 as SGHDN and CDR2 as FVKESK. The CDR3 is 17 amino acids. The CDR3 reads CASSPLDRGLKNEKLFF. The CDR3 coding sequence is TGTGCCAGCAGCCCACTGGACAGGGGGCTCAAGAATGAAAAACTGTTTTTT. Based on the CDR3 plus reference TRBV14 and TRBJ1-4, the full variable domain is EAGVTQFPSHSVIEKGQTVTLRCDPISGHDNLYWYRRVMGKEIKFLLHFVKESKQDESGMPNNRFLAERTGGTYSTLKVQPAELEDSGVYFCASSPLDRGLKNEKLFFGSGTQLSVL.

The chain is built from TRBV27 and TRBJ2-7; 7 positions agree with TRBD1. Trimming cost V 3 bases and J 2 bases; bases outside gene matches: 4. Per the germline V gene, CDR1 is MNHEY and CDR2 is SMNVEV (reference sequence). The CDR3 totals 14 residues. In DNA, the CDR3 is TGTGCCAGCAGTTTCGCGGACAGGACCTACGAGCAGTACTTC. Amino acid sequence: CASSFADRTYEQYF.

The chain joins TRBV10-2 to TRBJ1-2, with 7 bases fitting TRBD1. After removal of 8 bases from V and 6 bases from J, the junction contained 18 bases not matched to a gene. The CDR3 is 16 amino acids. Germline V gene data show CDR1 as WSHSY and CDR2 as SAAADI. The CDR3 region is CASASWAGRGRNGYTF. The CDR3 coding sequence is TGCGCCAGCGCCTCCTGGGCGGGCAGGGGGAGAAATGGCTACACCTTC.

The chain joins TRBV6-5 to TRBJ2-7, with unresolved D. Germline assignment: CDR1 MNHEY and CDR2 SVGAGI. This CDR3 comprises 14 residues. Trimming pared 6 bases from V and 4 bases from J, leaving 16 bases between. CDR3 in amino acids: CASRQLPSSYEQYF. The CDR3 nucleotides are TGTGCCAGCAGGCAACTACCGAGCTCATACGAGCAGTACTTC.

The CDR3 protein is CASSSGGDATDTQYF. Written as DNA, the CDR3 is TGCGCCAGCAGCTCTGGGGGGGACGCCACAGATACGCAGTATTTT. V and J are TRBV5-1 and TRBJ2-3; 7 positions agree with TRBD2. This CDR3 has 15 amino acids. Germline V gives CDR1 SGHRS, CDR2 YFSETQ. V lost 3 bases and J lost 2; bases outside the gene matches: 6.

This chain connects TRBV10-2 to TRBJ1-1; D uncertain. CDR1 is WSHSY and CDR2 is SAAADI in the germline V gene. This CDR3 is built from 14 residues. Trimming left V 0 bases short and J 6 bases short, with 11 bases between. In DNA, the CDR3 is TGCGCCAGCAGTGAGTCCGGAGTTTTCGCTGAAGCTTTCTTT. It yields the protein CASSESGVFAEAFF.

This clone has just one count. The chain couples TRBV5-4 to TRBJ2-1; 7 nucleotides line up with TRBD2. The CDR3 loop spans 15 amino acids. V shed 4 bases and J 6 bases; nucleotides not matched to a gene: 10. Germline V gene lookup returns CDR1 SGHNT and CDR2 YYREEE (reference sequence). CDR3 bases: TGTGCCAGCAGCGTACCCGGGACTACCCTCAATGAGCAGTTCTTC. It yields the protein CASSVPGTTLNEQFF.

The rearrangement joins TRBV4-1 to TRBJ1-4; a weak D match, TRBD1 (5 bases). The germline V and J ends were trimmed by 4 bases and 5 bases, with 14 bases remaining between them. Looked up from germline, CDR1 is MGHRA and CDR2 is YSYEKL. The CDR3 loop spans 15 amino acids. The CDR3, as DNA: TGCGCCAGCAGCCGCACCGACAGTCCAAATGAAAAACTGTTTTTT. Translation gives CASSRTDSPNEKLFF.

The chain uses TRBV7-9 and TRBJ2-2; D possibly corresponds to TRBD1 (6 bases). V lost 2 bases to trimming and J lost 2 bases, with 9 bases between them. CDR1 and CDR2 (germline): SEHNR, FQNEAQ (reference sequence). There are 15 residues in the CDR3. The CDR3 reads CASSLSGDNTGELFF. The DNA for the CDR3 is TGTGCCAGCAGCTTATCAGGGGACAACACCGGGGAGCTGTTTTTT.

The chain recombines TRBV6-4 with TRBJ2-1; 11 nucleotides agree with TRBD2. The CDR3 totals 15 residues. V was pared by 8 bases and J by 4 bases, with 7 bases of the junction left unmatched. Germline V gene sequence: CDR1 MRHNA, CDR2 SNTAGT. CDR3 region: CASASGTSGYNEQFF. The CDR3 nucleotides are TGTGCCAGCGCCTCCGGGACTAGCGGTTACAATGAGCAGTTCTTC.

The table lists this clone with a count of one. The CDR3 DNA reads TGTGCCAGCAGCTTTGGGACTCTCTCCTACGAGCAGTACTTC. Residues: CASSFGTLSYEQYF. The chain combines TRBV5-6 with TRBJ2-7; D is possibly TRBD2 (6 bases). Looked up from germline, CDR1 is SGHDT and CDR2 is YYEEEE. Deletions cut 2 bases from V and 0 bases from J, with 9 bases between. The CDR3 consists of 14 residues.